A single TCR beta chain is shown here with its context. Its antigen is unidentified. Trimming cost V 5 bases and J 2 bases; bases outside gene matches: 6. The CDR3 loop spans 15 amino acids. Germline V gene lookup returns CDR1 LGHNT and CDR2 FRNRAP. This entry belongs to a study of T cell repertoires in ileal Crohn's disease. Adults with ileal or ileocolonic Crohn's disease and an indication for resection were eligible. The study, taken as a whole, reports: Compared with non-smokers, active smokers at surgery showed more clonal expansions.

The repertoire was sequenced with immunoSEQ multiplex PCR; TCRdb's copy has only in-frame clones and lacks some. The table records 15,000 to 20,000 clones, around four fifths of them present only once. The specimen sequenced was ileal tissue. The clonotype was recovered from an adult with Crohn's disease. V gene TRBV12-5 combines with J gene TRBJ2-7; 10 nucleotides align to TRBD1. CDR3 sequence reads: CASGRGTGVPYEQYF. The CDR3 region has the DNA TGTGCTAGTGGTCGGGGGACAGGGGTCCCCTACGAGCAGTACTTC.